This T cell receptor (beta chain) was profiled in a study of T-cell memory formation after mild COVID-19. This clonotype was picked up one time. Its antigen remains unknown. Study findings and constraints: Mostly located in CM and EM were contracting CD4+ clones, with contracting CD8+ clones located in EMRA. Clones that got smaller from day 15 to 85 had even CD4/CD8, while clones growing later tipped toward CD4+. Within pre-infection memory, some responding clones were found, suggesting cross-reactive memory joined.

TCRdb re-called the 5' RACE reads with MiXCR, one entry per CDR3 protein. The sample holds about 430,000 distinct CDR3 sequences; 20% to 25% are singletons and the top ten take 8.8%. V dropped 5 bases and J dropped 5; count of bases not matched to a gene: 12. The germline CDR1 and CDR2 sequences are MNHEY and SVGAGI. The CDR3 has 17 residues. This sequence joins TRBV6-5 and TRBJ2-3; 11 bases fit TRBD2. This TCR was sampled from an adult woman who had mild COVID-19 (a few samples of this study predate the infection). Cell type and time point are not known. Material for sequencing was PBMCs or a T cell subset sorted from them (not recorded which). The CDR3 bases are TGTGCCAGCAGTACGCCCTTCCTAGCGGGGGGACGAGATACGCAGTATTTT. This codes for CASSTPFLAGGRDTQYF.